These 15 T cell receptor beta chains were all obtained from the same sample, sequenced in a study of blood T cell repertoires in COVID-19. Clones were sequenced by immunoSEQ multiplex PCR, and TCRdb holds only the in-frame ones, with some missing. In the table there are 55,000 to 80,000 clones, less than 85% of which are singletons. The specimen sequenced was peripheral blood. These receptors were taken from a man between 60 and 75 years old with acute or convalescent COVID-19.

V is TRBV11-2 and J is TRBJ2-1; 13 nucleotides align to TRBD2. There are 17 residues in the CDR3. Germline V gene sequence: CDR1 SGHAT, CDR2 FQNNGV. V lost 5 bases to trimming and J lost 1 base; unmatched junction nucleotides: 5. The CDR3 is CASSPRLAGGSYNEQFF. The CDR3 bases are TGTGCCAGCAGCCCCCGACTAGCGGGAGGATCCTACAATGAGCAGTTCTTC.

This clone was seen a single time. Its ends do not fully match the called genes, so a read error is possible. The chain carries TRBV7-7 and TRBJ2-1; weak D call: TRBD1 (5 bases). Germline CDR1 reads SSHAT; CDR2 reads FNYEAQ (reference sequence). This CDR3 comprises 15 residues. CDR3 sequence: CASSFRQGSYNEQFF. CDR3 coding DNA: TGTGCTAGCAGCTTTCGGCAGGGCTCCTACAATGAGCAGTTCTTC.

This clone is medium-sized. This CDR3 is also generated by other DNA sequences in the sample. DNA for the CDR3: TGTGCCAGCAGTGAGAGTAGATACGAGCAGTACTTC. Amino acids: CASSESRYEQYF. The gene calls are TRBV2 and TRBJ2-7, with D unclear. The CDR3 extends over 12 amino acids. CDR1 and CDR2 (germline): SNHLY, FYNNEI. Trimming stripped 3 bases from V and 4 bases from J, with 7 bases between.

The rearrangement uses TRBV21-1 and TRBJ2-5; TRBD2, the table's D call, was not compared with the DNA. TRBV21-1 is classified as a pseudogene. The CDR3 totals 14 residues. The CDR3 DNA is TGTGCCAGCCGGAGGGCTCCACCAAAAGAGACCCAGTACTTC. It yields the protein CASRRAPPKETQYF.

The V gene is TRBV19, the J gene TRBJ1-1; 9 bases map to TRBD1. The junction had 7 bases not matched to a gene; V was cut back by 6 bases and J by 5 bases. Germline V gene data show CDR1 as LNHDA and CDR2 as SQIVND (reference sequence). There are 14 residues in the CDR3. In DNA form, the CDR3 reads TGTGCCAGTAGGGGGGACAGGGAGGGAACTGAAGCTTTCTTT. Its protein is CASRGDREGTEAFF.

This clone was seen just once. The chain combines TRBV5-1 with TRBJ2-1; tentatively, D is TRBD2 (6 bases). The CDR3 has 19 amino acids. Germline-derived CDR1 and CDR2 are SGHRS and YFSETQ. Deletions cut 0 bases from V and 6 bases from J, with 25 bases between. This chain's CDR3 is CASSLVTMSGGMGTNEQFF. The CDR3 region has the DNA TGCGCCAGCAGCTTGGTAACTATGTCTGGCGGGATGGGCACCAATGAGCAGTTCTTC.

This clone came up a few times. The chain links TRBV5-1 to TRBJ2-1; TRBD2 matches at 11 bases. The CDR3 loop spans 17 amino acids. Germline values: CDR1 SGHRS, CDR2 YFSETQ. V was pared by 0 bases and J by 5 bases, with 7 bases of the junction left unmatched. This CDR3 is CASSLAPPGLADNEQFF. The CDR3 coding sequence is TGCGCCAGCAGCTTGGCCCCACCGGGACTAGCGGACAATGAGCAGTTCTTC.

This rearrangement joins TRBV4-2 to TRBJ2-3; 8 nucleotides align to TRBD1. This CDR3 region has 16 residues. CDR1 and CDR2 (germline): LGHNA, YNFKEQ. The V gene end was trimmed by 1 base and the J gene end by 6 bases; junction bases not matched to a gene: 9. CDR3 in DNA: TGTGCCAGCAGCCAAGGCCGACAGGGGTACACGGATACGCAGTATTTT. It encodes CASSQGRQGYTDTQYF.

This clone was recorded a few times. V gene TRBV10-3 combines with J gene TRBJ2-5; 7 bases are a match to TRBD1. Germline assignment: CDR1 ENHRY and CDR2 SYGVKD. V gave up 5 bases and J gave up 5 bases; unmatched junction bases: 5. This CDR3 comprises 13 residues. The CDR3 loop is CAISLTGVETQYF. In nucleotides, the CDR3 is TGTGCCATCAGTTTAACAGGGGTGGAGACCCAGTACTTC.

The gene calls are TRBV5-5 and TRBJ1-2, with TRBD1 matching over 7 bases. The trim removed 4 bases at V and 10 bases at J, leaving 10 bases unmatched. The germline gives CDR1 SGHKS, CDR2 YYEKEE (reference sequence). The CDR3 runs to 13 residues. CDR3 loop: CASSVTTGTAYTF. The CDR3 nucleotides read TGTGCCAGCAGCGTAACTACCGGGACAGCCTACACCTTC.

This clone was recorded a few times. The chain uses TRBV6-5 and TRBJ2-7; possible D gene TRBD1, 5 bases. Germline V gene lookup returns CDR1 MNHEY and CDR2 SVGAGI. There are 13 residues in the CDR3. V gave up 11 bases and J gave up 5 bases, with 19 bases separating them. The CDR3 protein is CASTGAGLNEQYF. The CDR3 bases are TGTGCCTCCACTGGGGCAGGGTTAAACGAGCAGTACTTC.

The rearrangement joins TRBV4-2 to TRBJ1-1; D gene uncertain. Trimming shortened V by 4 bases and J by 3 bases, and 9 bases separated the two germline ends. Germline V gene data show CDR1 as LGHNA and CDR2 as YNFKEQ. The CDR3 has 13 residues. In nucleotides, the CDR3 is TGTGCCAGCAGCCCATACAGTGACACTGAAGCTTTCTTT. Translating it yields CASSPYSDTEAFF.

The chain is built from TRBV11-2 and TRBJ2-5; weak D call: TRBD2 (5 bases). The CDR3 extends over 13 amino acids. V lost 4 bases and J 5 bases, leaving 11 bases between the germline ends. Germline lookup yields CDR1 SGHAT and CDR2 FQNNGV. This CDR3 is CASSSSQRETQYF. CDR3 coding DNA: TGTGCCAGCAGCTCTTCTCAGCGGGAGACCCAGTACTTC.

This chain joins TRBV6-1 and TRBJ2-3, with 7 bases lining up with TRBD2. J gave up 6 bases and V 3 bases, and 6 bases lay outside the gene matches. Germline V gene sequence: CDR1 MNHNS, CDR2 SASEGT. The CDR3 has 14 residues. CDR3 amino acids: CASSDGLEADTQYF. CDR3 nucleotide sequence: TGTGCCAGCAGTGACGGACTAGAGGCGGATACGCAGTATTTT.

The CDR3 spells CAIKGLADYNEQFF. For the CDR3, the DNA is TGTGCCATCAAGGGACTAGCGGATTACAATGAGCAGTTCTTC. V and J are TRBV10-3 and TRBJ2-1; 11 positions agree with TRBD2. With 7 bases clipped from V and 4 bases from J, the junction kept 3 bases outside the gene matches. The CDR3 sequence is 14 residues long. Germline loops: CDR1 ENHRY, CDR2 SYGVKD.